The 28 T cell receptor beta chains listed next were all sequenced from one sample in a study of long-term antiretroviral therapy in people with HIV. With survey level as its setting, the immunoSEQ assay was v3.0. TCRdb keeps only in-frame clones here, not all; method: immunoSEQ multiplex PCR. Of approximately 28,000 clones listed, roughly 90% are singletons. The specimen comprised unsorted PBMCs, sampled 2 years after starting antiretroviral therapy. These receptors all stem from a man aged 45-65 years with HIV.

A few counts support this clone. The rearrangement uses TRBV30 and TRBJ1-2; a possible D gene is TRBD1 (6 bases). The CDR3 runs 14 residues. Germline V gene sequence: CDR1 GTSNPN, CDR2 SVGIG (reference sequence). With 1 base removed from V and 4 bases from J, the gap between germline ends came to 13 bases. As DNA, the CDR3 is TGTGCCTGGAGTGACAGGGTTTGGGGCTATGGCTACACCTTC. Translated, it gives CAWSDRVWGYGYTF.

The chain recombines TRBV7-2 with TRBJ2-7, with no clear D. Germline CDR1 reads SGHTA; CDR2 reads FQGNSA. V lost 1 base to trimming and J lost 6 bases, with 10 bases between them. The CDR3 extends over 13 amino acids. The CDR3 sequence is CASSLGATAEQYF. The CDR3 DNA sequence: TGTGCCAGCAGCTTAGGGGCCACTGCCGAGCAGTACTTC.

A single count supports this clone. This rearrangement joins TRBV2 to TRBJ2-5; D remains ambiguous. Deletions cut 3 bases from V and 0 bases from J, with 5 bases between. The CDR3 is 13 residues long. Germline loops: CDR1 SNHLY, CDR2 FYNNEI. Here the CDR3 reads CASSEPHQETQYF. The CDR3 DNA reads TGTGCCAGCAGTGAGCCCCACCAAGAGACCCAGTACTTC.

In nucleotides, the CDR3 is TGTGCCTGGAGTTATCAACCCTCCACCGGGGAGCTGTTTTTT. It yields the protein CAWSYQPSTGELFF. This chain connects TRBV30 to TRBJ2-2; D is undetermined. Per the germline V gene, CDR1 is GTSNPN and CDR2 is SVGIG (reference sequence). Deletions cut 2 bases from V and 4 bases from J, with 11 bases between. The CDR3 has 14 residues.

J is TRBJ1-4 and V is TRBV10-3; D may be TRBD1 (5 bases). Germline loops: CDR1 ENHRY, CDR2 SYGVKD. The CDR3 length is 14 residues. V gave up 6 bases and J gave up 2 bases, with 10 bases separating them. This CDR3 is CAIRPGRTNEKLFF. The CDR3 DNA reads TGTGCCATCAGACCGGGACGGACTAATGAAAAACTGTTTTTT.

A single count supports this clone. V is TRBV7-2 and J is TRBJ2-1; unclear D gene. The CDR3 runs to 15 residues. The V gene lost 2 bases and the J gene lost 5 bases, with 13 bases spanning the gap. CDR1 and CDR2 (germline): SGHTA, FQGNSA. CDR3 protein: CASSLSLEQNNEQFF. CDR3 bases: TGTGCCAGCAGCTTATCCCTCGAACAAAACAATGAGCAGTTCTTC.

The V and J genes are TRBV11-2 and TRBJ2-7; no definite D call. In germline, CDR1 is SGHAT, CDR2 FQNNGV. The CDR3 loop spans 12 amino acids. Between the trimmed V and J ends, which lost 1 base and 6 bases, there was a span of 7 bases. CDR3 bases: TGTGCCAGCAGCTTAGTCCTTTCCGAGCAGTACTTC. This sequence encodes CASSLVLSEQYF. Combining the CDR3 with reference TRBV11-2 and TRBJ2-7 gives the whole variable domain EAGVAQSPRYKIIEKRQSVAFWCNPISGHATLYWYQQILGQGPKLLIQFQNNGVVDDSQLPKDRFSAERLKGVDSTLKIQPAKLEDSAVYLCASSLVLSEQYFGPGTRLTVT.

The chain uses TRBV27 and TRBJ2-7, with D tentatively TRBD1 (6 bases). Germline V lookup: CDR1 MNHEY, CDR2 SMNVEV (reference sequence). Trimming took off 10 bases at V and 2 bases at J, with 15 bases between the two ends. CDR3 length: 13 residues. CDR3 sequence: CATANRAPYEQYF. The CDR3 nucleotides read TGTGCCACAGCTAACAGGGCTCCCTACGAGCAGTACTTC.

The CDR3 DNA reads as TGCGCCAGCAGCTTTTACGTAGACCAAGAGACCCAGTACTTC. The encoded protein is CASSFYVDQETQYF. The chain uses TRBV5-1 and TRBJ2-5; D not certain. The V end was cut by 2 bases, the J end by 0 bases, with 8 bases between. The germline gives CDR1 SGHRS, CDR2 YFSETQ. This CDR3 region has 14 residues.

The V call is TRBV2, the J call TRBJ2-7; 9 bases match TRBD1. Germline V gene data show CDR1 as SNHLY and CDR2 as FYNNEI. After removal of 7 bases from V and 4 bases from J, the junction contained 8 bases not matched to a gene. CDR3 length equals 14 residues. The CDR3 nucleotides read TGTGCCAGCACCGGGACAGGGAAAAGGTACGAGCAGTACTTC. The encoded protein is CASTGTGKRYEQYF.

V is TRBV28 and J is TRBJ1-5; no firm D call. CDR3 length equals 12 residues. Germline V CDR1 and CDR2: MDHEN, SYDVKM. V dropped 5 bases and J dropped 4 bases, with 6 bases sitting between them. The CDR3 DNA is TGTGCCAGCAGTCCCCTTAATCAGCCCCAGCATTTT. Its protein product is CASSPLNQPQHF.

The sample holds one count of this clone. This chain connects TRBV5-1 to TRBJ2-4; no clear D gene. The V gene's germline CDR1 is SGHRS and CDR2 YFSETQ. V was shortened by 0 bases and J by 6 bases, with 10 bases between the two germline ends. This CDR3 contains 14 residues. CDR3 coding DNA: TGCGCCAGCAGCTTGGAAATCAGCAGAAACATTCAGTACTTC. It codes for CASSLEISRNIQYF.

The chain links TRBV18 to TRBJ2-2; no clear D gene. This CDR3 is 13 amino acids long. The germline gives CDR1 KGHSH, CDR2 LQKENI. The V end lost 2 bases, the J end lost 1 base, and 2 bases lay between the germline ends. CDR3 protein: CASSPGNTGELFF. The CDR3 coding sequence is TGTGCCAGCTCACCAGGGAACACCGGGGAGCTGTTTTTT.

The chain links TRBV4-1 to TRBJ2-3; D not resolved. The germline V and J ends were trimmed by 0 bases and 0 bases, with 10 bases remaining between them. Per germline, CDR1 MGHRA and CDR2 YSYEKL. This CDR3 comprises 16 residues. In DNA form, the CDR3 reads TGCGCCAGCAGCCAAGAGGGCACCGCCAGCACAGATACGCAGTATTTT. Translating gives CASSQEGTASTDTQYF.

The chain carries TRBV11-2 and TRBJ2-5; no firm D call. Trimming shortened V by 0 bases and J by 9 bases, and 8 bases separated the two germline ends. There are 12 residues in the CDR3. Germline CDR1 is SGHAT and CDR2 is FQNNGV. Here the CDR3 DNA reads TGTGCCAGCAGCTTAGATCACCTGGCCCAGTACTTC. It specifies CASSLDHLAQYF.

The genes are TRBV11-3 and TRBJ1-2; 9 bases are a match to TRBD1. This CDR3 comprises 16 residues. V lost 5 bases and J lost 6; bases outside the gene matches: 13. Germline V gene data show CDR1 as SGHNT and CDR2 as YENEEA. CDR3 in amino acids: CASSPGQGFPLNGYTF. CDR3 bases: TGTGCCAGCAGCCCGGGACAGGGTTTCCCCTTGAATGGCTACACCTTC.

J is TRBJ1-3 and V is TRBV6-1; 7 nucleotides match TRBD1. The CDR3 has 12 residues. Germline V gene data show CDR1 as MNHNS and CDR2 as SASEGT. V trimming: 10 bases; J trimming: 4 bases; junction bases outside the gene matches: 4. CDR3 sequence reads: CATTGAGNTIYF. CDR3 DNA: TGTGCCACCACAGGGGCAGGAAACACCATATATTTT.

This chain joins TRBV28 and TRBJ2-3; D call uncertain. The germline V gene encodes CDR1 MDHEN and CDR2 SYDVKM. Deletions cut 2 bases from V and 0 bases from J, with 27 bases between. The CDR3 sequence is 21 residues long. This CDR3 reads CASSLGPSVLGGIPSTDTQYF. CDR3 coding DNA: TGTGCCAGCAGTTTAGGACCATCAGTCCTAGGCGGCATTCCTAGCACAGATACGCAGTATTTT.

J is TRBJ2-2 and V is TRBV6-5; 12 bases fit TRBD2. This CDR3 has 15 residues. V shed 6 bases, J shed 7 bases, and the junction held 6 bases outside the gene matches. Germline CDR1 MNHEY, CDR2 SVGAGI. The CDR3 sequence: CASRELAGGRGELFF. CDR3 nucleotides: TGTGCCAGCAGGGAACTAGCGGGAGGCCGCGGGGAGCTGTTTTTT.

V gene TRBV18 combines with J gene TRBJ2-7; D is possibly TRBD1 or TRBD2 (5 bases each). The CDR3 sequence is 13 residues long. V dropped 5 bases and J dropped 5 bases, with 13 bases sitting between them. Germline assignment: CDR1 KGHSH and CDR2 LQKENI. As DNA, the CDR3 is TGTGCCAGCTCAGAGGGACCAAACAACGAGCAGTACTTC. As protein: CASSEGPNNEQYF. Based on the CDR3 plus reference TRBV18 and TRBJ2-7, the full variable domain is NAGVMQNPRHLVRRRGQEARLRCSPMKGHSHVYWYRQLPEEGLKFMVYLQKENIIDESGMPKERFSAEFPKEGPSILRIQQVVRGDSAAYFCASSEGPNNEQYFGPGTRLTVT.

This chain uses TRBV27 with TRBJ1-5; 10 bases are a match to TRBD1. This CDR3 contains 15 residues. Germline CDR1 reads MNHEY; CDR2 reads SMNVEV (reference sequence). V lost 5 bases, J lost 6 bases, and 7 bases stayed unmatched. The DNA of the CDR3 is TGTGCCAGCAGTACTGACAGGGGGCGAGCTCAGCCCCAGCATTTT. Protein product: CASSTDRGRAQPQHF.

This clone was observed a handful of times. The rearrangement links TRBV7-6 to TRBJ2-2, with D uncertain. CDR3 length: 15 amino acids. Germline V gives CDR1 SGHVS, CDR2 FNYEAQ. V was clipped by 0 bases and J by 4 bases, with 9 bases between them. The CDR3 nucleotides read TGTGCCAGCAGCTTAGCGGGCCTCCTCACCGGGGAGCTGTTTTTT. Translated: CASSLAGLLTGELFF.

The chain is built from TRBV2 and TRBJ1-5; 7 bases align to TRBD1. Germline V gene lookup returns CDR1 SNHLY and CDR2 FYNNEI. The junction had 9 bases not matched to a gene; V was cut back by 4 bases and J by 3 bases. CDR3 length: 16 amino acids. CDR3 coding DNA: TGTGCCAGCAGTGTTAAGGGGGGACAGATCAATCAGCCCCAGCATTTT. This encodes CASSVKGGQINQPQHF.

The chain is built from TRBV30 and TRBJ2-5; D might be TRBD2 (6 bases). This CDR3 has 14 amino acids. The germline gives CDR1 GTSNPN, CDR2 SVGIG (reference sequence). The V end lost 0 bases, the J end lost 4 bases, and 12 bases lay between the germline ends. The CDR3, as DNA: TGTGCCTGGAGTGTACGCGGGGCATCAGAGACCCAGTACTTC. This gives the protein CAWSVRGASETQYF.

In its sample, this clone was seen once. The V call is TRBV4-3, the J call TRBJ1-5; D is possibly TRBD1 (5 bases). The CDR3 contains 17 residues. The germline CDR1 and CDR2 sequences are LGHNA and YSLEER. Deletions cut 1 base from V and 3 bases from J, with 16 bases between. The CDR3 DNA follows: TGCGCCAGCAGCCAAGTCGTCCTTGAAGGGGCCAATCAGCCCCAGCATTTT. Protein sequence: CASSQVVLEGANQPQHF.

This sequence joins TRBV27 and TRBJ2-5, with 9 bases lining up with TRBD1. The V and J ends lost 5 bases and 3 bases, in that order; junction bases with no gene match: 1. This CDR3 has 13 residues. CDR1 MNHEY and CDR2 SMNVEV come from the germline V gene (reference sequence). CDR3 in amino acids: CASSRDREETQYF. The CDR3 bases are TGTGCCAGCAGTCGGGACAGGGAAGAGACCCAGTACTTC.

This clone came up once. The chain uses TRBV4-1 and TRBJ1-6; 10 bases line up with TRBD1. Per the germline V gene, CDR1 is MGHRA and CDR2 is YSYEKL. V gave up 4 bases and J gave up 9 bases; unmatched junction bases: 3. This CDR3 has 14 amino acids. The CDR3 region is CASSPGQGISPLHF. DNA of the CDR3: TGCGCCAGCAGCCCGGGACAGGGGATTTCACCCCTCCACTTT.

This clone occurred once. The CDR3 region is CAWKNFITSTDTQYF. CDR3 coding DNA: TGTGCCTGGAAAAATTTCATAACTAGCACAGATACGCAGTATTTT. The V call is TRBV30, the J call TRBJ2-3; no definite D call. Germline V gene sequence: CDR1 GTSNPN, CDR2 SVGIG (reference sequence). With 4 bases removed from V and 0 bases from J, the gap between germline ends came to 14 bases. CDR3 length: 15 amino acids.